This TCR beta chain was observed in a study of blood T cell repertoires in COVID-19. For the study at large: PBMCs, B-cell-depleted T cells, or T cells provided the cDNA or gDNA that made up the material.

In the original workflow: Nucleated cell number was recorded as an estimate derived from reference gene primer amplification. The data were produced by immunoSEQ multiplex PCR, yet TCRdb's version contains in-frame clones alone and is incomplete. From that table come the V and J calls and clone size; the DNA was used to work out D and trimming. The sample shows just over 250,000 clones, around 87% of them seen only once. CDR1 LNHNV and CDR2 YYDKDF come from the germline V gene (reference sequence). V was cut by 4 bases and J by 1 base, with 10 bases left in between. CDR3 size: 15 residues. V and J are TRBV15 and TRBJ2-2, with D perhaps TRBD1 (6 bases). Sequenced sample: peripheral blood. This TCR was sampled from a woman aged 45-65 years with acute or convalescent COVID-19. In DNA, the CDR3 is TGTGCCACCAGCATTGAGACAGGGAACACCGGGGAGCTGTTTTTT. This codes for CATSIETGNTGELFF.